This T cell receptor beta chain derives from a study of cytomegalovirus exposure and HLA in healthy donors (TCRdb year 2017). For the study in its entirety: An earlier analysis of a few hundred of the donors reported about 260 Gb of sequence data and roughly 120 million unique TCR beta sequences obtained from about 179 million T cells. In the later analysis, no new phenotypic data were used to find candidate immune exposures; instead, reliance was placed on TCR beta sequences and their occurrence across donors. About 5 DR-DQ haplotypes were handled as single units for association and clustering, since linkage in the cohort was strong. The study aimed to test whether cataloging public T cell receptors could reveal signatures of past pathogen exposure. In a later genetic analysis, genome-wide SNP genotypes for 398 of the 666 donors were used, and that subset was treated as a discovery cohort. In addition to the first cohort of several hundred subjects, a separate validation cohort of 100 to 150 different subjects was used. Among the approximately 420 genotyped donors, around 81% belonged to the genetic ancestry cluster associated with self-reported Caucasian donors. Approximately 330 gigabases of sequencing data and around 80 million unique TCR sequences made up an early release that covered some 640 HLA-typed donors. An earlier analysis of several hundred of the donors applied high-throughput TCR beta sequencing to assess whether each TCR beta V gene segment acted as functional or pseudogenic. In a later analysis, previously published TCR beta repertoires from some 640 donors were re-analyzed and high-resolution HLA genotyping was added so that TCR occurrence patterns could be studied. Typing coverage varied by locus: about 620-640 donors for A, B, C, DRB1 and DQB1; approximately 500 for DQA1; some 610 for DPA1; more than 450 for DPB1. Using immunosequencing, the study profiled T cell repertoires from 640 or so subjects and related those repertoires to cytomegalovirus serostatus. Every discovery cohort repertoire had been produced on one sequencing platform. HLA typing covered class I and class II loci at four-digit resolution. Donor age, sex, ethnicity and CMV serostatus were collected together with the repertoire data. Among some 410 genotyped donors of the cohort, an average of 235,054 unique TCR beta nucleotide sequences were sequenced per donor, around a sixth of them non-productive. High-throughput TCR immunosequencing, statistical association of individual TCRs with disease status, and machine learning were combined to predict cytomegalovirus infection status. What the study reported, not specific to this receptor: A later analysis found that most CMV-associated TCR beta chains appeared HLA-restricted, with HLA associations seemingly driven largely by CMV exposure. According to a later genetic analysis, donors in an Asian-associated ancestry cluster had fewer N-insertions in productive TCRs than the approximately 700-donor mean. An association between a missense DCLRE1C variant and V-gene and J-gene trimming of TCR beta chains was found in a later genetic analysis and replicated in an independent cohort. Some IMGT-functional V segments, including TRBV6-2 and TRBV6-3, could not be distinguished by the 87-base-pair reads and were therefore excluded. The classifier was reported to diagnose cytomegalovirus status with high specificity and sensitivity in both the original and validation cohorts. In vitro tests confirmed that a few of the cytomegalovirus-associated TCR beta chains recognize cytomegalovirus antigens. HLA typing was unavailable for some donors at each locus, so association tests used only the typed subset. The study gave a list of about 160 TCR beta chains associated with cytomegalovirus. The sequencing pipeline was judged likely to have produced a cluster of highly shared sequence variants as a technical artifact. In this cohort, only TCR beta chains were sequenced, and detectable features were limited by the absence of alpha or paired-chain data. At a false discovery rate of 0.05, a later analysis linked around 15,000 TCR beta sequences to specific HLA alleles. A further reported finding was that TCR beta sequences accurately predicted the HLA-A and HLA-B alleles for most subjects in the first cohort. Several of the top co-occurrence clusters appeared to be linked to parvovirus B19, influenza, CMV and Epstein-Barr virus, according to a later analysis. The presence/absence analyses assumed that sequencing depth was roughly uniform across donors, and that assumption may not be true. Because counts were too low, roughly 18 rarely observed V segments, including chromosome 9 orphons, were left out of the earlier analysis of 500 to 650 of the donors. CMV serostatus was the only immune exposure information available for the cohort. The authors suggested that the approach could potentially be extended to other disease states and immunological phenotypes. A later analysis found that TCR association rates varied across HLA loci, with DRB1 alleles showing the most associated TCRs and HLA-C alleles the fewest. When HLA alleles, especially DR and DQ, strongly co-occurred, TCR associations were difficult to assign to individual alleles. In an earlier analysis of more than 500 of the donors, most TCR beta V segments appeared in productive rearrangements about 87% or about 30% of the time, broadly matching IMGT annotations. Across donors, most TCR sequences were observed very rarely, whereas some public TCRs were present in many individuals. Compared with equally common non-associated chains, HLA-associated TCR beta chains in a later analysis were more clonally expanded and had lower generation probabilities. Correlated functional status among segregating V segments might be attributable to linkage disequilibrium, but an unknown experimental factor could not be ruled out.

Only a few counts were recorded for this clone. The target of this receptor is not known. No qualities accompany the bases; no much larger clone lies one base away. The CDR3 numbers 14 residues from cysteine through phenylalanine. The kept DNA is CDR3 alone, 42 bases in frame from the first base. The germline V gene (reference sequence) specifies LNHDA as CDR1 and SQIVND as CDR2. Trimming takes 4 bases from V and 6 bases from J, and the germline ends sit 13 bases apart. The cohort consisted of hundreds of healthy bone marrow donors. At the time of sampling, every cohort member was nominally healthy, though immune exposures that went unrecorded were likely present. The donor tested CMV seropositive and was one of the 289 seropositive cohort members. A peripheral blood sample was collected from each donor, and TCR beta sequencing was performed on peripheral blood mononuclear cells. The Qiagen DNeasy Blood Extraction Kit was used to extract genomic DNA from the blood cell samples.

Libraries were prepared through the immunoSEQ multiplex PCR assay. For the multiplex PCR, a mixture combining 60 forward primers for TCR Vbeta segments and 13 reverse primers for TCR Jbeta segments was used. A multiplex PCR assay on genomic DNA amplified the CDR3 region of rearranged TCR beta genes. On the Illumina HiSeq System, the amplified TCR beta libraries were sequenced as 87-base-pair reads. The authors' analysis ran thus. Across the roughly 700 repertoires, a later analysis counted 75 million to 90 million unique TCR beta chains, around 10 million of which were shared by at least two donors. Raw reads were error-corrected and collapsed into unique sequences with a nearest-neighbor algorithm that merged closely related sequences to remove PCR and sequencing errors. To assign V, D and J gene segments, CDR3 sequences were aligned to IMGT reference sequences. For a sequence to be retained, a match of at least six nucleotides to both a V gene segment and a J gene segment was required. A rearrangement counted as productive if the CDR3 had no stop codons and remained in frame with V and J, and every other rearrangement counted as non-productive. CDR3 was defined by IMGT convention, running from the second conserved V-encoded cysteine to the conserved J-encoded phenylalanine. The earlier analysis of fewer than 750 of the donors excluded sequences that lacked an unambiguous match to a single V gene segment. In an earlier analysis of several hundred of the donors, V segments were called functional above 56.7% productive rearrangements and were called segregating when the between-donor standard deviation exceeded 5%. A statistical classification framework was developed to diagnose cytomegalovirus status using the catalog of TCR beta chain sequences. A later analysis assigned V and J genes by comparing TCR nucleotide sequences with IMGT/GENE-DB human TR gene sequences. In a later analysis, CDR3 sequences and most-parsimonious VDJ recombination scenarios were assigned using the TCRdist pipeline. In a later analysis, every TCR beta chain was defined by the combination of its CDR3 amino acid sequence and its V-gene family, and reads without a unique V-gene family were dropped. As a way to deal with suspected cross-contamination and a sequencing artifact, a later analysis dropped roughly 620 nucleotide sequences that were highly shared and had low generation probability. A later analysis calculated a clonal expansion index for each public chain from normalized within-repertoire ranks of inferred template counts. A later analysis computed generation probabilities with a VDJ recombination model fitted to out-of-frame rearrangements, and checked the results against IGoR. Hypergeometric tests were used in a later analysis to score TCR-TCR, TCR-HLA and TCR-CMV co-occurrence, with a repertoire-size bias correction applied to the TCR pairs. False discovery rates were estimated in a later analysis by permuting HLA or CMV assignments 20 times. A later analysis grouped co-occurring TCRs with DBSCAN, adding TCRdist sequence similarity when clustering within HLA-allele-positive subsets. Co-occurrence clustering excluded repertoires with fewer than 30,000 or more than 120,000 public chains, plus five with anomalous nucleotide sharing. TCRdb provides this immuneACCESS table in a form limited to in-frame rearrangements. Some clones are lacking; in checked studies, under half of them reflect an unresolved V gene, and why the rest are absent is not known. The V and J calls and clone size were taken over from that table, and D and trimming were inferred from the DNA. Present in this sample are roughly 120,000 clones, roughly three fifths of which were seen just once. The ten biggest clones cover roughly 10% of the sample.

The sample was PBMCs. The chain employs TRBV19 and TRBJ1-5; TRBD1 is perhaps the D gene, given 6 matching bases. The TCR was taken from a middle-aged woman in good health and CMV-seropositive. This receptor has the CDR3 CASSNQGFAQPQHF. The sequence in DNA is TGTGCCAGTAGTAACCAGGGGTTTGCTCAGCCCCAGCATTTT.